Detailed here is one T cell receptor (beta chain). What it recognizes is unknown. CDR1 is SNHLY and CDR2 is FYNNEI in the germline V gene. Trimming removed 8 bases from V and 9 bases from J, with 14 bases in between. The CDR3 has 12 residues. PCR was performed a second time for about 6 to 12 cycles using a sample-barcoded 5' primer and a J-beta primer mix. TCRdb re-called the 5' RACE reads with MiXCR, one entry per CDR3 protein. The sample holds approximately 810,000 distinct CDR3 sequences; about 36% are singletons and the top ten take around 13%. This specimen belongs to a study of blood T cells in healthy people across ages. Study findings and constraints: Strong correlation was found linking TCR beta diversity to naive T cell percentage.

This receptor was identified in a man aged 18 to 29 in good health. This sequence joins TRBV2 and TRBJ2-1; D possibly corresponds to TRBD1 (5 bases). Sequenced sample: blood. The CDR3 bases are TGTGCCAGCCAGGGCAATTACGGTGAGCAGTTCTTC. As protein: CASQGNYGEQFF.